This T cell receptor (beta chain) emerged from a study of identical twins. This clonotype was seen a few times. Its antigen is still unknown. Findings and limits, study-wide: Among beta out-of-frame sequences, excess sharing between twins appeared weaker. Models predicted less out-of-frame TCR alpha sharing in monozygotic twins than was found. One should note that invariant MAIT and iNKT cells could partly confound zero-insertion analyses.

Addition of a universal primer site occurred through template switching, and cDNA carried unique molecular identifiers. MiXCR, applied by TCRdb to the 5' RACE reads, yields one record per CDR3 protein. The repertoire includes about 340,000 distinct CDR3 sequences, approximately 8.8% of them detected once, and roughly 8.7% sits in the top ten. Material for sequencing was naive T cells sorted from blood. The clonotype originates from a woman in her forties or fifties in good health.

DNA of the CDR3: TGCAGTGCTGTGACTAGCGGGGAAGAGACCCAGTACTTC. Amino acids: CSAVTSGEETQYF. This rearrangement joins TRBV20-1 to TRBJ2-5; 11 nucleotides match TRBD2. After removal of 5 bases from V and 3 bases from J, the junction contained 2 bases not matched to a gene. The germline gives CDR1 DFQATT, CDR2 SNEGSKA (reference sequence). The CDR3 is 13 residues long.